What follows are 30 T cell receptor beta chains derived from one specimen sequenced in a study of cytomegalovirus exposure and HLA in healthy donors. Profiled with immunoSEQ multiplex PCR; TCRdb holds only in-frame clones, not every one. The repertoire consists of around 170,000 clones, with 88% occurring once and the leading ten covering 3%. What was sequenced was PBMCs. These receptors were taken from a young man in good health and CMV-seronegative.

The V gene is TRBV27, the J gene TRBJ2-7; a weak D match, TRBD1 (6 bases). The germline gives CDR1 MNHEY, CDR2 SMNVEV (reference sequence). The germline V and J ends were trimmed by 8 bases and 3 bases, with 20 bases remaining between them. This CDR3 has 15 amino acids. CDR3 coding DNA: TGTGCCAGCCGAGGACAGCCGGAGAGGGGCTACGAGCAGTACTTC. Its protein is CASRGQPERGYEQYF.

This clone is a singleton in its sample. The chain links TRBV11-3 to TRBJ2-3; TRBD2 matches 9 bases. V dropped 3 bases and J dropped 5; count of bases not matched to a gene: 9. Per germline, CDR1 SGHNT and CDR2 YENEEA. The CDR3 has 16 amino acids. This CDR3 is CASSLLGGRAGDTQYF. The DNA of the CDR3 is TGTGCCAGCAGCTTGTTGGGCGGGAGGGCCGGAGATACGCAGTATTTT.

J is TRBJ1-1 and V is TRBV7-6; 7 bases fit TRBD1. The CDR3 spans 15 residues. Germline assignment: CDR1 SGHVS and CDR2 FNYEAQ. Losses at the gene ends were 5 bases for V and 3 bases for J; bases not matched to a gene: 9. The CDR3 bases are TGTGCCAGCAGCGAGACAGGGTGGGGGTACACTGAAGCTTTCTTT. Protein: CASSETGWGYTEAFF.

The V and J genes are TRBV6-1 and TRBJ2-1; 10 bases agree with TRBD1. CDR1 and CDR2 (germline): MNHNS, SASEGT. This CDR3 has 14 residues. V was pared by 11 bases and J by 6 bases, with 10 bases of the junction left unmatched. CDR3 in DNA: TGTGCCGTTCGGGACAGGGGTTCGGGCAATGAGCAGTTCTTC. Protein product: CAVRDRGSGNEQFF.

The genes are TRBV6-1 and TRBJ1-5; 9 bases fit TRBD1. CDR3 length: 18 residues. Germline CDR1 and CDR2: MNHNS and SASEGT. Trimming at V came to 4 bases and at J to 0 bases, leaving 10 bases not matched to a gene. CDR3 protein: CASSGPTGQGYSNQPQHF. The CDR3 bases are TGTGCCAGCAGTGGTCCCACGGGACAGGGATATAGCAATCAGCCCCAGCATTTT.

The V call is TRBV5-4, the J call TRBJ2-7; 11 positions match TRBD2. There are 14 residues in the CDR3. The junction had 2 bases not matched to a gene; V was cut back by 0 bases and J by 6 bases. CDR1 is SGHNT, CDR2 YYREEE, per germline (reference sequence). CDR3 in DNA: TGTGCCAGCAGCTTGGTGGGACTAGCGGTCGAGCAGTACTTC. Its translation is CASSLVGLAVEQYF.

This chain joins TRBV5-1 and TRBJ2-5; the match to TRBD2 covers 7 bases. CDR1 SGHRS and CDR2 YFSETQ come from the germline V gene. Trimming at V came to 3 bases and at J to 5 bases, leaving 10 bases not matched to a gene. The CDR3 is 15 amino acids. For the CDR3, the DNA is TGCGCCAGCAGCTACCGGACTAGTACAGCGGAGACCCAGTACTTC. This codes for CASSYRTSTAETQYF.

The rearrangement links TRBV2 to TRBJ2-2; D call uncertain. The CDR3 is 16 residues long. Trimming took 7 bases from V and 5 from J, leaving 20 bases between them. CDR1 and CDR2 (germline): SNHLY, FYNNEI. The CDR3 nucleotides are TGTGCCAGCATTATAGTTGGAGTGGGTTTAACCGGGGAGCTGTTTTTT. This gives the protein CASIIVGVGLTGELFF.

This sequence joins TRBV11-2 and TRBJ2-1; 16 bases fit TRBD2. Trimming cost V 4 bases and J 9 bases; bases outside gene matches: 3. Germline-derived CDR1 and CDR2 are SGHAT and FQNNGV. The CDR3 sequence is 15 residues long. The CDR3 region has the DNA TGTGCCAGCAGCTCGGGACTAGCGGGAGGGGGTGAGCAGTTCTTC. Its protein is CASSSGLAGGGEQFF.

This chain joins TRBV2 and TRBJ1-5, with 9 nucleotides matching TRBD1. Germline CDR1 SNHLY, CDR2 FYNNEI. The trim removed 6 bases at V and 5 bases at J, leaving 5 bases unmatched. This CDR3 has 14 amino acids. The CDR3 sequence: CASSTDRGDQPQHF. DNA for the CDR3: TGTGCCAGCAGCACGGACAGGGGAGATCAGCCCCAGCATTTT.

The chain joins TRBV4-1 to TRBJ2-7; D is possibly TRBD1 (6 bases). Germline V gives CDR1 MGHRA, CDR2 YSYEKL. The CDR3 length is 11 residues. The V end lost 1 base, the J end lost 8 bases, and 6 bases lay between the germline ends. The CDR3 is CASSQGDKQYF. In DNA form, the CDR3 reads TGCGCCAGCAGCCAAGGGGACAAGCAGTACTTC.

The gene calls are TRBV2 and TRBJ1-5, with 7 bases aligning to TRBD1. J lost 5 bases, V lost 6 bases, and 7 bases had no gene match. Germline CDR1 SNHLY, CDR2 FYNNEI. The CDR3 is made up of 14 amino acids. CDR3 region: CASSVQGRYQPQHF. The CDR3 region has the DNA TGTGCCAGCAGCGTACAGGGGAGGTATCAGCCCCAGCATTTT.

This clone was counted a single time. This chain links TRBV5-1 with TRBJ1-4; D is unclear. V gave up 2 bases and J gave up 0 bases, with 8 bases separating them. CDR1 and CDR2 (germline): SGHRS, YFSETQ. This CDR3 region has 15 residues. The CDR3 DNA sequence: TGCGCCAGCAGCTTCGAGGGAACAACTAATGAAAAACTGTTTTTT. This translates into CASSFEGTTNEKLFF.

This clone occurred a few times. The genes are TRBV6-1 and TRBJ1-1; D unresolved. Trimming took 7 bases from V and 5 from J, leaving 14 bases between them. The germline gives CDR1 MNHNS, CDR2 SASEGT. The CDR3 consists of 13 residues. CDR3 region: CASKRTRETEAFF. CDR3 coding DNA: TGTGCCAGCAAGCGGACCAGAGAAACTGAAGCTTTCTTT.

The chain carries TRBV10-1 and TRBJ1-3, with a weak D call TRBD1 (5 bases). Germline CDR1 WNHNN, CDR2 SYGVQD (reference sequence). Trimming took off 3 bases at V and 8 bases at J, with 14 bases between the two ends. The CDR3 consists of 14 residues. CDR3 DNA sequence: TGCGCCAGCAGTGAAAAACAGGACGCGGACACCATATATTTT. This encodes CASSEKQDADTIYF.

The chain uses TRBV7-8 and TRBJ1-2, with TRBD1 matching 10 bases. The CDR3 spans 16 residues. CDR1 SGHVS and CDR2 FQNEAQ come from the germline V gene. The V gene end was trimmed by 3 bases and the J gene end by 4 bases; junction bases not matched to a gene: 8. CDR3 loop: CASSFAGTGDVYGYTF. The DNA of the CDR3 is TGTGCCAGCAGCTTCGCCGGGACAGGGGACGTCTATGGCTACACCTTC.

The genes are TRBV6-6 and TRBJ2-2; TRBD1 matches at 8 bases. Germline loops: CDR1 MNHNY, CDR2 SVGAGI (reference sequence). The V gene end was trimmed by 6 bases and the J gene end by 7 bases; junction bases not matched to a gene: 10. The CDR3 contains 15 residues. As DNA, the CDR3 is TGTGCCAGCAGCCCGACAGGGGAATTCCTCGGGGAGCTGTTTTTT. Protein: CASSPTGEFLGELFF.

This rearrangement joins TRBV6-1 to TRBJ1-2; D gene ambiguous. The CDR3 is 14 amino acids. Between the trimmed V and J ends, which lost 6 bases and 4 bases, there was a span of 15 bases. Per the germline V gene, CDR1 is MNHNS and CDR2 is SASEGT. The CDR3 bases are TGTGCCAGCAGCGAACTGGGAGAACTCTATGGCTACACCTTC. It encodes CASSELGELYGYTF.

V and J are TRBV6-5 and TRBJ2-5; D is ambiguous. In germline, CDR1 is MNHEY, CDR2 SVGAGI. The CDR3 covers 13 residues. Trimming cost V 4 bases and J 0 bases, with 6 bases left between them. The CDR3: CASSSMDQETQYF. DNA for the CDR3: TGTGCCAGCAGTTCTATGGACCAAGAGACCCAGTACTTC.

The chain employs TRBV30 and TRBJ1-4; the match to TRBD1 covers 7 bases. V lost 5 bases and J lost 2; bases outside the gene matches: 8. Germline lookup yields CDR1 GTSNPN and CDR2 SVGIG (reference sequence). This CDR3 spans 15 amino acids. The chain's CDR3 is CAWESTGPTNEKLFF. The CDR3 region has the DNA TGTGCCTGGGAGTCGACAGGGCCGACTAATGAAAAACTGTTTTTT.

The chain couples TRBV7-9 to TRBJ1-6; 11 bases are shared with TRBD1. The CDR3 length is 17 residues. V lost 6 bases, J lost 8 bases, and 12 bases stayed unmatched. The V gene's germline CDR1 is SEHNR and CDR2 FQNEAQ (reference sequence). In DNA, the CDR3 is TGTGCCAGCAGTCCTAAACAAGGGGACAGGGGGGATTCACCCCTCCACTTT. Protein sequence: CASSPKQGDRGDSPLHF. The whole variable domain, filled in from reference TRBV7-9 and TRBJ1-6, reads DTGVSQNPRHKITKRGQNVTFRCDPISEHNRLYWYRQTLGQGPEFLTYFQNEAQLEKSRLLSDRFSAERPKGSFSTLEIQRTEQGDSAMYLCASSPKQGDRGDSPLHFGNGTRLTVT.

The CDR3 DNA follows: TGTGCCAGCAGTTTGCCTCTCCGCCGGGACAGGCACTCCTACGAGCAGTACTTC. Its translation is CASSLPLRRDRHSYEQYF. V gene TRBV28 combines with J gene TRBJ2-7, with 8 bases fitting TRBD1. Germline lookup yields CDR1 MDHEN and CDR2 SYDVKM. The CDR3 totals 18 residues. Trimming cost V 3 bases and J 0 bases; bases outside gene matches: 13.

This sequence joins TRBV7-8 and TRBJ2-6; TRBD1 aligns across 12 bases. Germline CDR1 reads SGHVS; CDR2 reads FQNEAQ. The CDR3 loop spans 19 amino acids. J gave up 2 bases and V 5 bases, and 10 bases lay outside the gene matches. CDR3 loop: CASSRTFGTGGAGANVLTF. The CDR3, as DNA: TGTGCCAGCAGCAGAACATTCGGGACAGGGGGCGCTGGGGCCAACGTCCTGACTTTC.

V is TRBV19 and J is TRBJ1-4; D unclear. V lost 5 bases, J lost 7 bases, and 8 bases lay in between. The CDR3 has 12 amino acids. The germline V gene encodes CDR1 LNHDA and CDR2 SQIVND (reference sequence). The CDR3 spells CASSLAGEKLFF. The CDR3 region has the DNA TGTGCCAGTAGTTTAGCAGGTGAAAAACTGTTTTTT.

This chain joins TRBV4-1 and TRBJ2-3, with TRBD2 matching 9 bases. Germline V gives CDR1 MGHRA, CDR2 YSYEKL. The CDR3 contains 17 residues. V was clipped by 0 bases and J by 3 bases; unmatched bases: 7. CDR3 residues: CASSQDHGSGSTDTQYF. In nucleotides, the CDR3 is TGCGCCAGCAGCCAAGATCATGGTAGCGGGAGTACAGATACGCAGTATTTT.

The chain uses TRBV9 and TRBJ2-7, with D perhaps matching TRBD1 (5 bases). Per germline, CDR1 SGDLS and CDR2 YYNGEE. The V gene lost 0 bases and the J gene lost 5 bases, with 12 bases spanning the gap. The CDR3 is 14 residues long. The CDR3 DNA follows: TGTGCCAGCAGCGTAGTTAAGGGGCACCACGAGCAGTACTTC. Residues: CASSVVKGHHEQYF.

The chain links TRBV2 to TRBJ2-3; 10 positions match TRBD1. V was pared by 5 bases and J by 5 bases, with 4 bases of the junction left unmatched. CDR3 length: 14 amino acids. From germline, CDR1 is SNHLY and CDR2 FYNNEI. CDR3 sequence: CASSRQGAEDTQYF. The CDR3 nucleotides read TGTGCCAGCAGTCGACAGGGGGCGGAAGATACGCAGTATTTT. Full variable domain (remainder filled in from reference TRBV2 and TRBJ2-3): EPEVTQTPSHQVTQMGQEVILRCVPISNHLYFYWYRQILGQKVEFLVSFYNNEISEKSEIFDDQFSVERPDGSNFTLKIRSTKLEDSAMYFCASSRQGAEDTQYFGPGTRLTVL.

This chain links TRBV5-4 with TRBJ2-1; 10 positions match TRBD2. CDR1 and CDR2 (germline): SGHNT, YYREEE (reference sequence). The ends lost 4 bases at V and 4 bases at J; junction bases unmatched: 14. This CDR3 has 18 amino acids. The CDR3 loop is CASSPAGGSGGPYNEQFF. The CDR3 nucleotides read TGTGCCAGCAGCCCCGCTGGGGGTAGCGGGGGGCCATACAATGAGCAGTTCTTC.

The chain joins TRBV5-6 to TRBJ2-7, with 9 bases fitting TRBD2. J lost 0 bases, V lost 0 bases, and 7 bases had no gene match. This CDR3 has 17 residues. Germline V gene data show CDR1 as SGHDT and CDR2 as YYEEEE. This CDR3 is CASSLDPAGGLSYEQYV. DNA of the CDR3: TGTGCCAGCAGCTTGGATCCAGCGGGGGGCCTCTCCTACGAGCAGTACGTC.

The chain recombines TRBV6-1 with TRBJ1-1, with 11 bases aligning to TRBD1. The V gene end was trimmed by 8 bases and the J gene end by 3 bases; junction bases not matched to a gene: 5. The CDR3 has 14 residues. Germline loops: CDR1 MNHNS, CDR2 SASEGT. Here the CDR3 reads CASGTGGGDTEAFF. The DNA for the CDR3 is TGTGCCAGCGGGACAGGGGGAGGGGACACTGAAGCTTTCTTT.